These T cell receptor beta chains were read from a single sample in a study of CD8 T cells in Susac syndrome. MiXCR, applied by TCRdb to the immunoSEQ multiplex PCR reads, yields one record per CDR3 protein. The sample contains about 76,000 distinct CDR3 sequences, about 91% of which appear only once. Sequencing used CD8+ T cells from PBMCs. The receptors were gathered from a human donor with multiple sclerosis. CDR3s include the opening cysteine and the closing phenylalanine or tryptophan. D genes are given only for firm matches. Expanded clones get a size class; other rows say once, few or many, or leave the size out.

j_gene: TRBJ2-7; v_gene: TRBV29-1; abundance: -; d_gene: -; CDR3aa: CSVGSSYEQYF; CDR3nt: TGCAGCGTTGGCAGCTCCTACGAGCAGTACTTC
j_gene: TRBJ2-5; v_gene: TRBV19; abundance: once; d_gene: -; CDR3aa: CASSRGWVTQETQYF; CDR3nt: TGTGCCAGTAGCCGCGGTTGGGTAACCCAAGAGACCCAGTACTTC
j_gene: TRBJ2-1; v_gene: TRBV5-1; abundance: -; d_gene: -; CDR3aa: CASSSPPRGNEQFF; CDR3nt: TGCGCCAGCAGCTCACCGCCCAGGGGCAATGAGCAGTTCTTC
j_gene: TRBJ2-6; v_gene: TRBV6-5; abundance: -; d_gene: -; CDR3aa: CATTIGGAGANVLTF; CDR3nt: TGTGCCACCACGATCGGAGGGGCTGGGGCCAACGTCCTGACTTTC
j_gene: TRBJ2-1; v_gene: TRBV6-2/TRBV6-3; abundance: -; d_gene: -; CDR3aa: CASSYHGTHQFF; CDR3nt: TGTGCCAGCAGTTATCACGGGACGCATCAGTTCTTC
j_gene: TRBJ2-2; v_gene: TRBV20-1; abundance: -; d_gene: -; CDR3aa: CSAREPGHYTGELFF; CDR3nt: TGCAGTGCTAGAGAACCGGGACACTACACCGGGGAGCTGTTTTTT
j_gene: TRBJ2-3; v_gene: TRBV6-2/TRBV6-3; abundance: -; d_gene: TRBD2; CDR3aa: CASSHLAGALSTDTQYF; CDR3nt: TGTGCCAGCAGTCATTTAGCGGGAGCCCTTTCCACAGATACGCAGTATTTT
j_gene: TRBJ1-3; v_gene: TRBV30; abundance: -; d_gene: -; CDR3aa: CAWSAPDLRGNTIYF; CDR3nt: TGTGCCTGGAGTGCCCCGGACCTGAGAGGAAACACCATATATTTT
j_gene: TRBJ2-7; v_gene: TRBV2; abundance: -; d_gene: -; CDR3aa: CASTPRGNEQYF; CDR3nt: TGTGCCAGCACCCCCCGCGGGAACGAGCAGTACTTC
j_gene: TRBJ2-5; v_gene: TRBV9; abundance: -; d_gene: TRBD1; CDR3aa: CASSPRVGGLETQHF; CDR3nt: TGTGCCAGCAGCCCTCGGGTAGGGGGCCTCGAGACCCAGCACTTC
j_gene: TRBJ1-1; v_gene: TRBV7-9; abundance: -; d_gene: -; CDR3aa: CASSLAPGVNTEAFF; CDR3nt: TGTGCCAGCAGCTTAGCGCCCGGAGTGAACACTGAAGCTTTCTTT
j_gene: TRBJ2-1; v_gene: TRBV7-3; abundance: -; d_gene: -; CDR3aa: CASSLSGATGGFYEQFF; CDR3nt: TGTGCCAGCAGCTTAAGCGGGGCGACAGGCGGATTTTATGAGCAGTTCTTC
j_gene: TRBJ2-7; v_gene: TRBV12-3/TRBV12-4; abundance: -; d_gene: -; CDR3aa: CASSLGQNYEQYF; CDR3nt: TGTGCCAGCAGTTTAGGGCAGAACTACGAGCAGTACTTC
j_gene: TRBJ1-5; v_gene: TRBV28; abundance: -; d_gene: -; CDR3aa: CASRNREGSNQPQHF; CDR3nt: TGTGCCAGCCGAAACCGCGAGGGGTCCAATCAGCCCCAGCATTTT